This TCR beta chain is drawn from a study of blood T cell repertoires in COVID-19. V was cut by 3 bases and J by 4 bases, with 5 bases left in between. Germline V gives CDR1 SGHKS, CDR2 YYEKEE (reference sequence). CDR3 length: 11 amino acids. Sequencing was performed with immunoSEQ multiplex PCR; in TCRdb, only in-frame clones are kept and a portion is missing. In the table there are about 160,000 clones, roughly 80% of which are singletons. J is TRBJ2-7 and V is TRBV5-5, with D uncertain. The clonotype comes from a man aged 60 to 75 with acute or convalescent COVID-19. Input material: peripheral blood. CDR3: CASSYLYEQYF. DNA of the CDR3: TGTGCCAGCAGCTACCTATACGAGCAGTACTTC.